A single sample gave rise to the 24 T cell receptor gamma chains below, sequenced in a study of γδ T cells in repeated Plasmodium falciparum infection. Vgamma9/Vdelta2+ and Vdelta2-negative gammadelta T cells were flow-sorted from PBMC for bulk sequencing. TCRdb reanalysed the multiplex PCR reads with CATT. The sample carries about 30,000 gamma-chain clones, 1.4% recorded once. The sequencing sample was made of gamma-delta T cells from blood. Source of these receptors: a pool of human donors (malaria-infected and uninfected, not separated).

This clone was recorded many times. This likely came from a read error, as a far larger clone is one base away. Other DNA sequences in this specimen translate into the identical CDR3. This chain connects TRGV9 to TRGJP. CDR1 GITISATS and CDR2 ISYDGTV come from the germline V gene (reference sequence). The CDR3 is 16 amino acids. CDR3 DNA: TGTGCCCTGTGGGAGGTTTCAGAGTTGGGCAAAAAAATCAAGGTATTT. Translating gives CALWEVSELGKKIKVF.

This clone occurred many times. The amino acid sequence in TCRdb belongs to a much larger clone and departs from this DNA's translation at residue 5, likely a sequencing read error; the sequence shown is translated from the DNA. CDR3 nucleotides: TGTGCCTTGTGGGGGGTATTAAGAGAGTTGGGCAAAAAAATCAAGGTATTT. Encoded protein: CALWGVLRELGKKIKVF. V and J are TRGV9 and TRGJP. V lost 5 bases to trimming and J lost 6 bases; unmatched junction nucleotides: 10. The CDR3 is 17 residues long. CDR1 GITISATS and CDR2 ISYDGTV come from the germline V gene (reference sequence).

This clone was seen repeatedly, ten times or more. A read error likely explains why the TCRdb protein, taken from a much larger clone, differs from this DNA's translation at residue 11; the protein shown is translated from the DNA. The chain links TRGV3 to TRGJP2. Germline V CDR1 and CDR2: VTNTFY, YDVSTARD (reference sequence). The CDR3 extends over 14 amino acids. The CDR3 loop reads CATWDHSSDWTKTF. The CDR3 DNA reads as TGTGCCACCTGGGACCATAGTAGTGATTGGACCAAGACGTTT.

For this clone: The likely explanation is a read error, given a far larger clone one base away. The limits of the CDR3 on the DNA are not certain, so only TCRdb's listed CDR3 is given. V gene assignment gives TRGV3, but the J gene was left uncalled. Per germline, CDR1 VTNTFY and CDR2 YDVSTARD (reference sequence). The CDR3 has 35 residues if both end residues are counted. This CDR3 is CATWDRPQGEFIIRSSLAVEQHLLSQVSIGRIQHF.

Ten or more counts support this clone. This DNA translates differently at residue 6 from the TCRdb protein, which is that of a much larger clone; a read error is likely, and the protein shown is the DNA's own translation. The rearrangement links TRGV9 to TRGJ1 or TRGJ2. Unmatched junction bases numbered 7, after V lost 2 bases and J lost 9 bases. The CDR3 sequence is 12 residues long. CDR1 is GITISATS and CDR2 is ISYDGTV in the germline V gene (reference sequence). The CDR3 loop reads CALWEGELKKLF. Here the CDR3 DNA reads TGTGCCTTGTGGGAGGGGGAGCTTAAGAAACTCTTT.

On this clone itself: TCRdb lists the protein of a much larger clone for this DNA, which differs at residue 9, so this is likely a read error; the protein given here is translated from the DNA itself. The CDR3 here is CATWDGPRGRKLF. DNA of the CDR3: TGTGCCACCTGGGACGGGCCTCGGGGACGGAAACTCTTT. The chain recombines TRGV2 with TRGJ1 or TRGJ2. TCRdb carries no J gene annotation; the J gene was assigned here by matching the DNA with germline. Germline CDR1 EGSNGY, CDR2 YDSYNSKV. This CDR3 has 13 amino acids. With V trimmed by 0 bases and J by 12 bases, 11 bases remained unmatched.

This clone qualifies as medium-sized. This sequence joins TRGV4 and TRGJ1 or TRGJ2. CDR1 EGSTGY and CDR2 YDSYTSSV come from the germline V gene. This CDR3 region has 12 residues. The junction had 2 bases not matched to a gene; V was cut back by 3 bases and J by 3 bases. This chain's CDR3 is CATWDLYYKKLF. The CDR3 DNA reads TGTGCCACCTGGGATCTTTATTATAAGAAACTCTTT.

This clone was seen a few times. The protein that TCRdb holds for this DNA derives from a much larger clone and differs from the translated DNA at residue 10, which likely indicates a read error; the protein shown here is translated from the DNA. This chain joins TRGV9 and TRGJ1 or TRGJ2. TCRdb is silent on the J gene; assignment here came from matching the DNA to germline. The CDR3 spans 13 residues. Germline V gene lookup returns CDR1 GITISATS and CDR2 ISYDGTV (reference sequence). The V gene end was trimmed by 0 bases and the J gene end by 12 bases; junction bases not matched to a gene: 11. As DNA, the CDR3 is TGTGCCTTGTGGGAGGTGCGGTTTCATAGGAAACTCTTT. It specifies CALWEVRFHRKLF.

As for this clone: The TCRdb protein, from a much larger clone, departs from this DNA's translation at residue 10, likely by read error; the protein shown derives from the DNA. The CDR3 loop reads CATWSFYYKELF. The DNA of the CDR3 is TGTGCCACCTGGTCATTTTATTATAAGGAACTCTTT. No call exists for the J gene, whereas the V gene is TRGV2. Per germline, CDR1 EGSNGY and CDR2 YDSYNSKV. This CDR3 region has 12 residues.

Remarks on this clone: The TCRdb protein, from a much larger clone, departs from this DNA's translation at residue 8, likely by read error; the protein shown derives from the DNA. V is TRGV4 and J is TRGJ1 or TRGJ2. Because TCRdb records no J gene, it was assigned here through a match of the DNA to germline. The J segment lost 9 bases and the V segment lost 2 bases, leaving 7 bases of the junction unmatched. Germline V gene data show CDR1 as EGSTGY and CDR2 as YDSYTSSV. The CDR3 has 12 amino acids. CDR3 residues: CATWDDDCKKLF. The DNA for the CDR3 is TGTGCCACCTGGGATGATGATTGTAAGAAACTCTTT.

This clone was seen ten or more times. TCRdb's protein, taken from a much larger clone, differs from this DNA's translation at residue 3, likely owing to a read error; the protein displayed comes from the DNA. V gene TRGV4 combines with J gene TRGJ1 or TRGJ2. TCRdb does not report a J gene; here it was assigned by matching the DNA to germline references. The length of the CDR3 is 10 residues. CDR1 and CDR2 (germline): EGSTGY, YDSYTSSV. The chain's CDR3 is CAPWEYKKLF. As DNA, the CDR3 is TGTGCCCCCTGGGAATATAAGAAACTCTTT.

The table lists this clone with a few counts. The protein held in TCRdb is that of a much larger clone and does not match this DNA's translation at residue 16, likely because of a read error; the protein shown is translated from the DNA. This rearrangement joins TRGV9 to TRGJ1 or TRGJ2. The J gene comes from matching the DNA to germline here; TCRdb lacks it. The CDR3 runs 19 residues. From germline, CDR1 is GITISATS and CDR2 ISYDGTV (reference sequence). CDR3 sequence: CALWEVALIPSCNCYEKLF. The CDR3 nucleotides are TGTGCCTTGTGGGAGGTGGCCCTAATACCGTCATGTAATTGTTATGAGAAACTCTTT.

This clone has a count of ten or more. Other DNA sequences from this sample encode an identical CDR3 as well. The rearrangement links TRGV2 to TRGJ1 or TRGJ2. V lost 0 bases and J lost 7; bases outside the gene matches: 6. The CDR3 runs 13 residues. Germline assignment: CDR1 EGSNGY and CDR2 YDSYNSKV. CDR3 coding DNA: TGTGCCACCTGGGACGGGCCGGAATATAAGAAACTCTTT. Encoded protein: CATWDGPEYKKLF.

This clone has just a few counts. A far larger clone is one base from this, pointing to a likely read error. The J gene went uncalled, whereas the V gene is TRGV8. Per the germline V gene, CDR1 is VENAVY and CDR2 is YDSYNSRV. The CDR3 loop spans 17 amino acids. CDR3 protein: CATWDEHKELGKKIKVF. In nucleotides, the CDR3 is TGTGCCACCTGGGATGAGCACAAAGAGTTGGGCAAAAAAATCAAGGTGTTT.

A remark on this clone: TCRdb records a much larger clone's protein for this DNA, with a difference at residue 13 that likely arises from a read error; the protein given is the translation of the DNA. The chain carries TRGV3 and TRGJP. The J gene, not given by TCRdb, was assigned here from a germline match of the nucleotide sequence. Germline CDR1 VTNTFY, CDR2 YDVSTARD (reference sequence). There are 17 residues in the CDR3. The CDR3 coding sequence is TGTGCCACCTGGGACAGCATTCAAGAGTTGGGCAAAAGAATCAAGGTATTT. This translates into CATWDSIQELGKRIKVF.

This clone was detected many times. This DNA translates differently at residue 10 from the TCRdb protein, which is that of a much larger clone; a read error is likely, and the protein shown is the DNA's own translation. V gene TRGV9 combines with J gene TRGJ1 or TRGJ2. The J gene, left out of TCRdb, was set here by checking the DNA against germline. The CDR3 covers 13 residues. Per germline, CDR1 GITISATS and CDR2 ISYDGTV (reference sequence). DNA for the CDR3: TGTGCCTTGTGGGAGTCCGATTATTATAGGAAACTCTTT. This codes for CALWESDYYRKLF.

This clone was picked up many times. TCRdb lists the protein of a much larger clone for this DNA, which differs at residue 8, so this is likely a read error; the protein given here is translated from the DNA itself. The genes are TRGV4 and TRGJ1 or TRGJ2. The J gene is not listed in TCRdb, so it was assigned here from a DNA match to germline. Per the germline V gene, CDR1 is EGSTGY and CDR2 is YDSYTSSV. CDR3 length: 11 residues. The CDR3: CATFLYYRKLF. The CDR3, as DNA: TGTGCCACATTCCTTTATTATAGGAAACTCTTT.

In this sample, this clone turned up a few times. This is likely an artifact of a read error, given a far larger clone one base away. Distinct nucleotide sequences in the sample also encode this CDR3. The chain recombines TRGV8 with TRGJ1 or TRGJ2. The J gene is absent in TCRdb and was assigned here via DNA matching to germline. This CDR3 spans 13 amino acids. Germline loops: CDR1 VENAVY, CDR2 YDSYNSRV. The chain's CDR3 is CATWDPPYYKKLF. Written as DNA, the CDR3 is TGTGCCACCTGGGATCCTCCTTATTACAAGAAACTCTTT.

With respect to this clone: A read error is the likely source, as a far larger clone sits one nucleotide away. This sample also contains other DNA sequences that code for the same CDR3. The chain employs TRGV3 and TRGJ1 or TRGJ2. The J gene is not listed in TCRdb, so it was assigned here from a DNA match to germline. Looked up from germline, CDR1 is VTNTFY and CDR2 is YDVSTARD (reference sequence). The CDR3 spans 14 residues. CDR3 region: CATWDRQNYYKKLF. Here the CDR3 DNA reads TGTGCCACCTGGGACAGACAGAATTACTATAAGAAACTCTTT.

This clone showed up many times. A far larger clone differs by one base, so this is likely a read error. The same CDR3 arises from other DNA sequences in this sample as well. The chain carries TRGV4 and TRGJ1 or TRGJ2. No J gene was available from TCRdb, and it was assigned here by a germline match of the DNA. The CDR3 totals 14 residues. Looked up from germline, CDR1 is EGSTGY and CDR2 is YDSYTSSV. V was pared by 2 bases and J by 2 bases, with 6 bases of the junction left unmatched. The CDR3 region is CATWDELDYYKKLF. Written as DNA, the CDR3 is TGTGCCACCTGGGATGAGTTGGATTATTATAAGAAACTCTTT.

This clone has a count of ten or more. The mismatch at residue 5 between this DNA's translation and the TCRdb protein of a much larger clone likely reflects a read error; the protein shown is translated from the DNA. The chain employs TRGV9 and TRGJ1 or TRGJ2. TCRdb offers no J gene call, so here the DNA was matched to germline to obtain one. Germline V gene sequence: CDR1 GITISATS, CDR2 ISYDGTV (reference sequence). This CDR3 region has 14 residues. CDR3 DNA sequence: TGTGCCTTGTGGGTGGTGGGGAATTATTATAAGAAACTCTTT. The encoded protein is CALWVVGNYYKKLF.

This clone showed up many times. V is TRGV4 and J is TRGJ1 or TRGJ2. TCRdb supplies no J gene; here it was assigned by aligning the nucleotide sequence to germline. This CDR3 has 15 residues. After removal of 0 bases from V and 5 bases from J, the junction contained 10 bases not matched to a gene. The germline V gene has CDR1 EGSTGY and CDR2 YDSYTSSV. CDR3 protein: CATWDGPSWDYKKLF. DNA for the CDR3: TGTGCCACCTGGGATGGGCCTAGTTGGGATTATAAGAAACTCTTT.

This clone appeared many times. The protein TCRdb lists belongs to a much larger clone and differs from this DNA's translation at residue 16, which points to a read error; the protein shown is made from the DNA. The V gene call is TRGV9, and the J gene call is absent. The CDR3 has 18 amino acids. CDR1 and CDR2 (germline): GITISATS, ISYDGTV (reference sequence). The CDR3 loop reads CALWQVSRQELGKKIEVF. As DNA, the CDR3 is TGTGCCTTGTGGCAGGTGAGCCGGCAAGAGTTGGGCAAAAAAATCGAGGTATTT.

At least ten counts were recorded for this clone. Translating this DNA gives a protein that differs at residue 2 from the TCRdb one, which belongs to a much larger clone; a read error is likely, and the protein shown is this translation. The chain employs TRGV9 and TRGJ1 or TRGJ2. Matching the DNA to germline supplied the J gene, which TCRdb does not give. Germline lookup yields CDR1 GITISATS and CDR2 ISYDGTV (reference sequence). This CDR3 region has 13 residues. CDR3 region: CTLWDSPWYKKLF. The CDR3 DNA is TGTACCTTGTGGGACTCCCCGTGGTATAAGAAACTCTTT.